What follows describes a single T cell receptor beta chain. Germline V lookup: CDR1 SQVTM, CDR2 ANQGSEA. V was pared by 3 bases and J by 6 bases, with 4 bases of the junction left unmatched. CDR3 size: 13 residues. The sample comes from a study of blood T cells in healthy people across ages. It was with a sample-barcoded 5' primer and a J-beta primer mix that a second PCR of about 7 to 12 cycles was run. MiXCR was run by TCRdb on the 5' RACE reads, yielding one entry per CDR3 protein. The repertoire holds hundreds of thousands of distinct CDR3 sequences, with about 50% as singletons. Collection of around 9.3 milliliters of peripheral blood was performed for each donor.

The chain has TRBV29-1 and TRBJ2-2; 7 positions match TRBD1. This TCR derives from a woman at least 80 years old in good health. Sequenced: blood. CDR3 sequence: CSVDHDRAGELFF. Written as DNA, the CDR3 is TGCAGCGTTGATCATGACAGGGCCGGGGAGCTGTTTTTT.